Listed here are 17 T cell receptor beta chains from one sample, sequenced in a study of neurological immune-mediated disorders. TCRdb called the 5' RACE reads again in MiXCR, with one record for every CDR3 protein. The table shows about 48,000 distinct CDR3 sequences, with 10% occurring only once. Sequenced sample: PBMCs. Receptors were obtained from a woman aged 40 to 55 with HTLV-1-associated myelopathy (HAM/TSP).

This rearrangement joins TRBV18 to TRBJ1-2; 7 bases agree with TRBD1. This CDR3 is 13 amino acids long. V was clipped by 3 bases and J by 4 bases; unmatched bases: 2. Germline values: CDR1 KGHSH, CDR2 LQKENI. CDR3 coding DNA: TGTGCCAGCTCACCCCGGGACAGCTATGGCTACACCTTC. Its protein product is CASSPRDSYGYTF. Full variable domain (missing parts from reference TRBV18 and TRBJ1-2): NAGVMQNPRHLVRRRGQEARLRCSPMKGHSHVYWYRQLPEEGLKFMVYLQKENIIDESGMPKERFSAEFPKEGPSILRIQQVVRGDSAAYFCASSPRDSYGYTFGSGTRLTVV.

In its sample, this clonotype was seen many times. This chain uses TRBV6-2 or TRBV6-3 with TRBJ1-1, with D possibly TRBD1 on 5 matching bases. The V end lost 4 bases, the J end lost 0 bases, and 12 bases lay between the germline ends. The length of the CDR3 is 15 residues. From germline, CDR1 is MNHEY and CDR2 SVGEGT. The CDR3, as DNA: TGTGCCAGCAGTTTCCGACAGCTGTTGAACACTGAAGCTTTCTTT. It encodes CASSFRQLLNTEAFF.

This sequence joins TRBV11-2 and TRBJ2-1; tentative D call: TRBD1 (6 bases). The CDR3 runs 16 residues. The ends were cut back, 4 bases at V and 4 bases at J, with 17 bases in the middle. Germline CDR1 reads SGHAT; CDR2 reads FQNNGV. CDR3 bases: TGTGCCAGCAGCTCCTCTCCCCGGGACATATACAATGAGCAGTTCTTC. Translated: CASSSSPRDIYNEQFF.

This clonotype was observed many times. V gene TRBV7-2 combines with J gene TRBJ2-5, with TRBD2 as a possible D gene (6 bases). The V and J ends lost 2 bases and 7 bases respectively, with 17 bases between them. The CDR3 consists of 15 residues. CDR1 SGHTA and CDR2 FQGNSA come from the germline V gene. In DNA, the CDR3 is TGTGCCAGCAGCTTAAGACTAGGTGATATAGGGACCCAGTACTTC. Its translation: CASSLRLGDIGTQYF.

The sample holds many counts of this clonotype. The genes are TRBV10-3 and TRBJ2-5, with D unclear. Germline CDR1 reads ENHRY; CDR2 reads SYGVKD. Trimming removed 3 bases at V and 5 bases at J, with 4 bases between. The CDR3 runs 11 residues. CDR3 coding DNA: TGTGCCATCAGTGATCTGGAGACCCAGTACTTC. It translates to CAISDLETQYF.

The chain combines TRBV20-1 with TRBJ2-7, with D perhaps given as TRBD1 or TRBD2 (6 bases each). The germline CDR1 and CDR2 sequences are DFQATT and SNEGSKA (reference sequence). This CDR3 has 17 amino acids. Trimming shortened V by 0 bases and J by 5 bases, and 23 bases separated the two germline ends. The CDR3 loop is CSARDSGALSSYNEQYF. CDR3 sequence (DNA): TGCAGTGCTAGAGACTCGGGGGCTTTGAGCTCCTACAACGAGCAGTACTTC.

The sample holds many counts of this clonotype. The chain joins TRBV20-1 to TRBJ2-1, with 11 bases matching TRBD2. This CDR3 comprises 19 residues. Looked up from germline, CDR1 is DFQATT and CDR2 is SNEGSKA (reference sequence). V was clipped by 5 bases and J by 7 bases; unmatched bases: 22. The CDR3: CSAGAALAGVGMGVNEQFF. CDR3 DNA sequence: TGCAGTGCTGGGGCGGCACTAGCGGGAGTGGGCATGGGTGTTAATGAGCAGTTCTTC.

This clonotype has a handful of counts. A read error is possible here, since a much larger clone lies one base away. V and J are TRBV5-1 and TRBJ1-1, with unresolved D. Trimming pared 4 bases from V and 3 bases from J, leaving 13 bases between. In germline, CDR1 is SGHRS, CDR2 YFSETQ. The length of the CDR3 is 14 residues. In DNA form, the CDR3 reads TGCGCCAGCAGCGACCGCACAGTGTACACTGAAGCTTTCTTT. Translation gives CASSDRTVYTEAFF.

At least ten counts were recorded for this clonotype. The chain combines TRBV20-1 with TRBJ1-5; D ambiguous. This CDR3 has 17 amino acids. Between the trimmed V and J ends, which lost 4 bases and 0 bases, there was a span of 19 bases. Per germline, CDR1 DFQATT and CDR2 SNEGSKA (reference sequence). The CDR3 nucleotides are TGCAGTGCTATTAACGCATCGGGCTTGTATAGCAATCAGCCCCAGCATTTT. Protein sequence: CSAINASGLYSNQPQHF.

This clonotype showed up many times. The CDR3 DNA follows: TGCAGTATCCGAGCAGCACAAGAGACCCAGTACTTC. This gives the protein CSIRAAQETQYF. This chain uses TRBV29-1 with TRBJ2-5; D ambiguous. The CDR3 runs 12 residues. CDR1 SQVTM and CDR2 ANQGSEA come from the germline V gene.

V and J are TRBV21-1 and TRBJ2-7. TRBV21-1 has pseudogene status. The CDR3 runs 10 residues. The CDR3 region has the DNA TGTGCCAGCAGCAAGGGCGAGCAGTACTTC. It yields the protein CASSKGEQYF.

This clonotype came up many times. The genes are TRBV4-2 and TRBJ2-7; possible D gene TRBD1, 6 bases. CDR3 length equals 17 residues. V gave up 3 bases and J gave up 0 bases, with 18 bases separating them. Germline V lookup: CDR1 LGHNA, CDR2 YNFKEQ. The CDR3 region is CASSHLQQGTSSYEQYF. CDR3 coding DNA: TGTGCCAGCAGCCACCTACAACAGGGAACAAGCTCCTACGAGCAGTACTTC.

At least ten counts were recorded for this clonotype. This chain connects TRBV10-3 to TRBJ2-1; tentative D call: TRBD2 (7 bases). The V end was cut by 0 bases, the J end by 7 bases, with 19 bases between. Germline V lookup: CDR1 ENHRY, CDR2 SYGVKD. The CDR3 has 17 amino acids. CDR3 protein: CAISESAWGGRLNEQFF. The CDR3 DNA reads as TGTGCCATCAGTGAGTCCGCGTGGGGGGGCCGGTTGAATGAGCAGTTCTTC.

This clonotype was detected ten times or more. The CDR3 DNA reads as TGCGCCAGCAGCCAACAGACGGGGTTGGCAGATACGCAGTATTTT. Its protein is CASSQQTGLADTQYF. V and J are TRBV4-3 and TRBJ2-3; D is perhaps TRBD2 (5 bases). Germline CDR1 is LGHNA and CDR2 is YSLEER. The CDR3 contains 15 residues. V was cut by 2 bases and J by 4 bases, with 13 bases left in between.

This clonotype was observed many times. The J gene is TRBJ2-3, the V gene TRBV20-1, with 10 bases matching TRBD2. The germline CDR1 and CDR2 sequences are DFQATT and SNEGSKA (reference sequence). With V trimmed by 2 bases and J by 0 bases, 11 bases remained unmatched. The CDR3 sequence is 18 residues long. CDR3 amino acids: CSARTASGGGLSTDTQYF. The CDR3 nucleotides are TGCAGTGCTAGAACCGCTAGCGGGGGAGGTCTTAGCACAGATACGCAGTATTTT.

This clonotype was detected ten times or more. This sequence joins TRBV3-1 and TRBJ1-6; D remains unclear. Trimming removed 4 bases at V and 6 bases at J, with 16 bases between. Germline values: CDR1 LGHDT, CDR2 YNNKEL (reference sequence). CDR3 length: 16 amino acids. The CDR3 region has the DNA TGTGCCAGCAGCCGGGATTACCCAGGACTTAATTCACCCCTCCACTTT. It is translated as CASSRDYPGLNSPLHF.

This clonotype was seen repeatedly, ten times or more. The rearrangement links TRBV6-1 to TRBJ2-6; D uncertain. The V and J ends lost 7 bases and 0 bases respectively, with 10 bases between them. The CDR3 has 15 amino acids. Looked up from germline, CDR1 is MNHNS and CDR2 is SASEGT. The CDR3 DNA reads TGTGCCAGCACTGTGTTTTTCTCTGGGGCCAACGTCCTGACTTTC. Protein: CASTVFFSGANVLTF.